This entry concerns a single T cell receptor beta chain. The clone's antigen remains unknown. Base qualities are not at hand, and no much larger clone is one base apart. During the collection period, no infections or other immune events were recorded for the healthy donors. Time-dependent variance in a beta-binomial model of T-cell clone differential abundance was calibrated using healthy-donor blood repertoires as a training cohort. The training cohort included around 10 healthy donors, of whom 3 were female and 7 were male. An age range of about 29 to 65 years, with an average of around 44 years, was recorded for the donors. Whole blood was collected from each healthy donor at three time points spaced about 14 days apart and obtained from a commercial supplier. Genomic DNA was extracted from unsorted whole blood for immunosequencing. The entry originates in a study of identifying expanded T cells in peripheral blood (dated by TCRdb to the late 2010s). As for the study more broadly: Technical replicates were generated by sequencing separate aliquots of the same genomic DNA pool, and four replicates were compared pairwise.

Overall results and qualifications from the work: For all healthy donors, the variance in clone template counts between roughly two-week samples rose significantly as total template count increased. The beta-binomial model significantly reduced the number of clones called differentially abundant and the false-positive rate across all healthy-donor time intervals. The authors expected that over much longer intervals, such as months to years, biological variance in healthy repertoires might increase even further. The binomial model flagged roughly 1.2 differentially abundant clones between technical replicates but around 16 over about 2 weeks and 19 over around four weeks.

The CDR3 covers 13 residues, taking in both the cysteine and the phenylalanine. CDR3 DNA only is kept here, 39 bases in frame from base 1. The junction shows trimming of 5 bases on V and 1 base on J, plus 11 bases between the germline ends. The germline V gene encodes CDR1 GTSNPN and CDR2 SVGIG (reference sequence). TCRbeta CDR3 regions were profiled with the immunoSEQ Assay using bias-controlled multiplex PCR amplification of genomic DNA. The published analysis was carried out like this. To quantify the absolute abundance of each unique TCRbeta CDR3 region, the sequences were collapsed and filtered. Differential abundance was tested with two models: a binomial (Fisher-equivalent) model and a beta-binomial model that adds time-dependent variance fitted from healthy donors. Clones with fewer than 5 combined templates were removed, and a clone was called differentially abundant if the clone's Benjamini-Hochberg FDR was below 0.01. The form v = (b*log(k)+a)^2 was used to model beta-binomial variance as a function of total template count across the two samples. TCRdb obtained this table from immuneACCESS and retained in-frame rearrangements with V and J assigned. These tables miss some clones; where compared with another copy, unresolved V genes account for less than half of the shortfall, and the remainder is unexplained. The D gene and trimming were derived from the DNA, and the V and J assignments and clone size from that table. The sample yields 83,000 or so clones; 88% were counted once. 3.9% of the sample comes from the top ten.

The clonotype was recovered from a person aged 18 to 75 in good health. Sequencing was performed on blood. The receptor chain draws on TRBV30 and TRBJ1-1, with the D gene not clear enough to name. The sequenced DNA: TGTGCCTGGGGTAGGACGGAGAACACTGAAGCTTTCTTT. Its amino acids are CAWGRTENTEAFF.